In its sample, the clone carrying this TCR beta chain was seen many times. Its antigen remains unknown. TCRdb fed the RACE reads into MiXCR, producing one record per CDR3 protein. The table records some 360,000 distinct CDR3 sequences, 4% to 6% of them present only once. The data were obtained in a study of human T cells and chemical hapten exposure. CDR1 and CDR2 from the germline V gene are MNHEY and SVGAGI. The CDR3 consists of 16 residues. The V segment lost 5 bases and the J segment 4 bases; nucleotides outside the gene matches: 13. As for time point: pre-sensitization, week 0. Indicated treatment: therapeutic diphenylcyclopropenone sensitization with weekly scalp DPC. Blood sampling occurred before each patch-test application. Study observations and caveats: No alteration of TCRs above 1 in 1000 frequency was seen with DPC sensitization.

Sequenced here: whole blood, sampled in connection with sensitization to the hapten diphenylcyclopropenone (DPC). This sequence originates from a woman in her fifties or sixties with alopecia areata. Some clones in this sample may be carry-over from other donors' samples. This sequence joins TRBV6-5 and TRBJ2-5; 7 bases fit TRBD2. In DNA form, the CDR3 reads TGTGCCAGCAGTCTGAGCGGGGAGGTCACAGGAGAGACCCAGTACTTC. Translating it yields CASSLSGEVTGETQYF.